This entry lists 20 T cell receptor beta chains sequenced from one sample in a study of T cell responses to AZD1222 COVID-19 vaccine. TCRdb's copy holds only in-frame clones and misses some; the assay was immunoSEQ multiplex PCR. Of 100,000 to 150,000 clones listed, 90% are singletons. Sequencing used peripheral blood, obtained on day 0 of MenACWY control vaccination. Receptors were obtained from an adult in good health.

The chain has TRBV11-2 and TRBJ2-1; no definite D call. V lost 1 base and J lost 4, with 11 bases in between. CDR3 size: 15 residues. CDR1 is SGHAT and CDR2 is FQNNGV in the germline V gene. CDR3: CASSLVLIGYNEQFF. Here the CDR3 DNA reads TGTGCCAGCAGCTTAGTACTGATCGGGTACAATGAGCAGTTCTTC.

The chain uses TRBV18 and TRBJ1-1, with 7 bases fitting TRBD1. V lost 6 bases, J lost 1 base, and 5 bases stayed unmatched. The germline V gene encodes CDR1 KGHSH and CDR2 LQKENI. The CDR3 contains 14 residues. CDR3 loop: CASSYTGANTEAFF. CDR3 DNA: TGTGCCAGCTCCTATACAGGGGCGAACACTGAAGCTTTCTTT.

The CDR3: CASRRAVNSNEKLFF. For the CDR3, the DNA is TGTGCCAGCAGGAGGGCCGTGAACTCTAATGAAAAACTGTTTTTT. The V call is TRBV19, the J call TRBJ1-4; D is uncertain. The CDR3 spans 15 residues. The germline V and J ends were trimmed by 9 bases and 3 bases, with 17 bases remaining between them. CDR1 is LNHDA, CDR2 SQIVND, per germline (reference sequence). Filled out from reference TRBV19 and TRBJ1-4, the complete variable domain reads DGGITQSPKYLFRKEGQNVTLSCEQNLNHDAMYWYRQDPGQGLRLIYYSQIVNDFQKGDIAEGYSVSREKKESFPLTVTSAQKNPTAFYLCASRRAVNSNEKLFFGSGTQLSVL.

J is TRBJ2-7 and V is TRBV9; possible D gene TRBD1, 5 bases. Trimming took 0 bases from V and 6 from J, leaving 22 bases between them. The CDR3 contains 17 residues. CDR1 SGDLS and CDR2 YYNGEE come from the germline V gene. The CDR3 DNA reads as TGTGCCAGCAGCGTAGGGGGCGGTTGGAATAGGACCGCCGAGCAGTACTTC. This gives the protein CASSVGGGWNRTAEQYF. Complete variable domain (other parts from reference TRBV9 and TRBJ2-7): DSGVTQTPKHLITATGQRVTLRCSPRSGDLSVYWYQQSLDQGLQFLIQYYNGEERAKGNILERFSAQQFPDLHSELNLSSLELGDSALYFCASSVGGGWNRTAEQYFGPGTRLTVT.

The chain combines TRBV4-3 with TRBJ2-5; either TRBD1 or TRBD2 may fit D (5 bases each). The CDR3 consists of 15 residues. Trimming left V 0 bases short and J 7 bases short, with 15 bases between. Germline CDR1 reads LGHNA; CDR2 reads YSLEER. CDR3 loop: CASSQDAGPGATQYF. DNA of the CDR3: TGCGCCAGCAGCCAAGATGCGGGTCCCGGGGCGACCCAGTACTTC.

CDR3 amino acids: CATLGQAAGELFF. For the CDR3, the DNA is TGTGCCACTCTCGGACAGGCGGCCGGGGAGCTGTTTTTT. V is TRBV12-3 or TRBV12-4 and J is TRBJ2-2; TRBD1 matches at 7 bases. The CDR3 is 13 residues long. V lost 10 bases and J lost 6; bases outside the gene matches: 8.

The rearrangement uses TRBV5-1 and TRBJ1-6; perhaps TRBD1 as D (6 bases). The CDR3 totals 15 residues. Germline values: CDR1 SGHRS, CDR2 YFSETQ. Deletions cut 4 bases from V and 5 bases from J, with 13 bases between. For the CDR3, the DNA is TGCGCCAGCAGCCCCTCGACAGGAGATAATTCACCCCTCCACTTT. It is translated as CASSPSTGDNSPLHF. The full variable domain, rest sourced from reference TRBV5-1 and TRBJ1-6, is KAGVTQTPRYLIKTRGQQVTLSCSPISGHRSVSWYQQTPGQGLQFLFEYFSETQRNKGNFPGRFSGRQFSNSRSEMNVSTLELGDSALYLCASSPSTGDNSPLHFGNGTRLTVT.

This chain links TRBV18 with TRBJ2-1; 7 bases line up with TRBD2. The germline V gene encodes CDR1 KGHSH and CDR2 LQKENI. The CDR3 is 16 amino acids. The ends lost 6 bases at V and 11 bases at J; junction bases unmatched: 19. The CDR3 coding sequence is TGTGCCAGCTCTTCCCTCACGGGGGGTAGCATAGTACAGCAGTTCTTC. It encodes CASSSLTGGSIVQQFF. The variable domain in full, completed from reference TRBV18 and TRBJ2-1, reads NAGVMQNPRHLVRRRGQEARLRCSPMKGHSHVYWYRQLPEEGLKFMVYLQKENIIDESGMPKERFSAEFPKEGPSILRIQQVVRGDSAAYFCASSSLTGGSIVQQFFGPGTRLTVL.

The chain is built from TRBV2 and TRBJ1-1; D is unclear. V was pared by 3 bases and J by 1 base, with 6 bases between. Germline values: CDR1 SNHLY, CDR2 FYNNEI. This CDR3 comprises 13 residues. The CDR3 nucleotides are TGTGCCAGCAGTGACGAAGGGAACACTGAAGCTTTCTTT. This encodes CASSDEGNTEAFF.

This clone was seen just once. V gene TRBV20-1 combines with J gene TRBJ1-1, with D possibly TRBD1 on 6 matching bases. Germline V lookup: CDR1 DFQATT, CDR2 SNEGSKA (reference sequence). V was cut by 7 bases and J by 3 bases, with 9 bases left in between. The CDR3 extends over 11 amino acids. The CDR3 sequence: CSVRGDTEAFF. The CDR3 region has the DNA TGCAGTGTAAGGGGGGACACTGAAGCTTTCTTT.

V and J are TRBV27 and TRBJ1-2; 7 bases align to TRBD1. V lost 6 bases, J lost 8 bases, and 6 bases stayed unmatched. The germline V gene encodes CDR1 MNHEY and CDR2 SMNVEV (reference sequence). The length of the CDR3 is 12 residues. CDR3 nucleotide sequence: TGTGCCAGCAGGAGACAGGGCCTCGGCTACACCTTC. Protein: CASRRQGLGYTF.

The rearrangement joins TRBV6-5 to TRBJ2-1; D possibly corresponds to TRBD2 (6 bases). CDR3 size: 15 residues. Trimming removed 6 bases at V and 0 bases at J, with 12 bases between. The germline V gene encodes CDR1 MNHEY and CDR2 SVGAGI. The CDR3 nucleotides are TGTGCCAGCAGGCGACTAGGAAGCTCCTACAATGAGCAGTTCTTC. Its translation: CASRRLGSSYNEQFF.

This rearrangement joins TRBV3-1 (or the pseudogene TRBV3-2) to TRBJ2-7; TRBD1 matches at 9 bases. The CDR3 sequence is 16 residues long. J gave up 5 bases and V 0 bases, and 8 bases lay outside the gene matches. The V gene's germline CDR1 is LGHDT and CDR2 YNNKEL (reference sequence). The DNA for the CDR3 is TGTGCCAGCAGCCAAGAAGGGACAGGGCTTTCCCACGAGCAGTACTTC. Protein sequence: CASSQEGTGLSHEQYF.

The CDR3 DNA is TGCAGCGTTCTACGACAGGGCCCCACTGAAGCTTTCTTT. Protein sequence: CSVLRQGPTEAFF. The V and J genes are TRBV29-1 and TRBJ1-1; 7 bases fit TRBD1. CDR1 SQVTM and CDR2 ANQGSEA come from the germline V gene. This CDR3 has 13 amino acids. V lost 5 bases, J lost 4 bases, and 7 bases stayed unmatched.

J is TRBJ1-1 and V is TRBV25-1; tentatively, D is TRBD1 (5 bases). The V gene lost 8 bases and the J gene lost 4 bases, with 29 bases spanning the gap. From germline, CDR1 is MGHDK and CDR2 SYGVNS. The CDR3 has 18 residues. The CDR3 bases are TGTGCCAGCCTACCCTCCTCGCCCAACCTCAGGGTCGGCACTGAAGCTTTCTTT. It specifies CASLPSSPNLRVGTEAFF.

V usage is TRBV14 and J usage is TRBJ2-5, with 7 bases identical to TRBD1. V shed 4 bases and J 7 bases; nucleotides not matched to a gene: 9. Germline V gene sequence: CDR1 SGHDN, CDR2 FVKESK. The CDR3 totals 14 residues. The CDR3: CASSLRDSLGTQYF. The CDR3 coding sequence is TGTGCCAGCAGCCTCCGGGACAGCCTCGGGACCCAGTACTTC.

V usage is TRBV6-6 and J usage is TRBJ2-1, with a possible D match to TRBD1 (5 bases). The germline gives CDR1 MNHNY, CDR2 SVGAGI (reference sequence). This CDR3 spans 12 amino acids. Trimming took off 3 bases at V and 6 bases at J, with 6 bases between the two ends. Here the CDR3 DNA reads TGTGCCAGCAGTTATCAGGGCAATGAGCAGTTCTTC. It translates to CASSYQGNEQFF.

This chain links TRBV25-1 with TRBJ2-5; D may be TRBD1 or TRBD2 (5 bases each). The CDR3 totals 15 residues. Trimming left V 3 bases short and J 3 bases short, with 14 bases between. The germline gives CDR1 MGHDK, CDR2 SYGVNS. The CDR3 is CASSEPGTTKETQYF. CDR3 coding DNA: TGTGCCAGCAGTGAGCCCGGGACGACTAAAGAGACCCAGTACTTC.

The chain links TRBV6-2 or TRBV6-3 to TRBJ2-1, with TRBD1 matching 7 bases. There are 14 residues in the CDR3. J gave up 3 bases and V 2 bases, and 1 base lay outside the gene matches. Germline V gene sequence: CDR1 MNHEY, CDR2 SVGEGT. The CDR3 spells CASSYRDSYNEQFF. CDR3 sequence (DNA): TGTGCCAGCAGTTACCGGGACAGCTACAATGAGCAGTTCTTC.

The rearrangement links TRBV9 to TRBJ2-6; D might be TRBD2 (6 bases). The germline gives CDR1 SGDLS, CDR2 YYNGEE. The CDR3 runs 15 residues. Deletions cut 5 bases from V and 2 bases from J, with 11 bases between. CDR3 nucleotides: TGTGCCAGCAGTGGAGGGGCGACTGGGGCCAACGTCCTGACTTTC. Its protein is CASSGGATGANVLTF. Full variable domain (outside the CDR3, taken from reference TRBV9 and TRBJ2-6): DSGVTQTPKHLITATGQRVTLRCSPRSGDLSVYWYQQSLDQGLQFLIQYYNGEERAKGNILERFSAQQFPDLHSELNLSSLELGDSALYFCASSGGATGANVLTFGAGSRLTVL.